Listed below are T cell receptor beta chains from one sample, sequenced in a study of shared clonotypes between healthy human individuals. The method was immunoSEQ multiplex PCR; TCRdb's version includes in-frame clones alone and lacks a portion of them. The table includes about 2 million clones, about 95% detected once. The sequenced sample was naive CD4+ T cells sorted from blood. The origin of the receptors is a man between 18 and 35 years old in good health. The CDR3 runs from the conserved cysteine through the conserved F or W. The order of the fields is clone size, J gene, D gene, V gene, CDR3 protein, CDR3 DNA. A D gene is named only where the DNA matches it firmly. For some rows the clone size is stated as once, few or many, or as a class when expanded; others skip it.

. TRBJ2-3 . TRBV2 CASSDLGQGTDTQYF TGTGCCAGCAGTGATCTAGGCCAGGGCACAGATACGCAGTATTTT
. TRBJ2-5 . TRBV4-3 CASSQHLVETQYF TGCGCCAGCAGCCAACACTTAGTGGAGACCCAGTACTTC
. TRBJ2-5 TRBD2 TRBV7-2 CASSLLAGSQETQYF TGTGCCAGCAGCTTACTAGCGGGATCCCAAGAGACCCAGTACTTC
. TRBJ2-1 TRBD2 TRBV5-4 CASSHPGLAGGPSYNEQFF TGTGCCAGCAGCCATCCGGGACTAGCGGGAGGTCCCTCCTACAATGAGCAGTTCTTC
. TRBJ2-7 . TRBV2 CASRATGIIIYEQYF TGTGCCAGCAGGGCCACAGGGATAATTATCTACGAGCAGTACTTC
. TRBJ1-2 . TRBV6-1 CASSESPGQTYGYTF TGTGCCAGCAGTGAAAGTCCGGGGCAGACATATGGCTACACCTTC
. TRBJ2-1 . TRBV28 CASSPLGGPNEQFF TGTGCCAGCAGCCCATTGGGGGGTCCCAATGAGCAGTTCTTC
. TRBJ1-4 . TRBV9 CASSVVAGRNEKLFF TGTGCCAGCAGCGTAGTCGCAGGACGGAACGAAAAACTGTTTTTT
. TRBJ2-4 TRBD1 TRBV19 CASSSTGVNIQYF TGTGCCAGTAGTAGTACAGGGGTAAACATTCAGTACTTC
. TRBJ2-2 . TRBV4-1 CASSQVAGTNTGELFF TGCGCCAGCAGCCAAGTCGCGGGGACGAACACCGGGGAGCTGTTTTTT
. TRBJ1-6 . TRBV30 CAWSSLTARSYNSPLHF TGTGCCTGGAGTTCTTTGACAGCCAGGTCCTATAATTCACCCCTCCACTTT
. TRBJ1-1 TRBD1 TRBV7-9 CASSSLQGAGEAFF TGTGCCAGCAGCTCGCTACAGGGGGCGGGTGAAGCTTTCTTT
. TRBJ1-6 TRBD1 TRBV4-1 CASSQDGTDNLPLHF TGCGCCAGCAGCCAAGACGGGACAGACAATTTACCCCTCCACTTT
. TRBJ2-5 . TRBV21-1 CASSETQYF TGTGCTAGCTCAGAGACCCAGTACTTC
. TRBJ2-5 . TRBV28 CASSLGGVETQYF TGTGCCAGCAGTTTAGGAGGAGTAGAGACCCAGTACTTC
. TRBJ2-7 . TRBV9 CASSVGWGEGYEQYF TGTGCCAGCAGCGTAGGGTGGGGAGAGGGATACGAGCAGTACTTC
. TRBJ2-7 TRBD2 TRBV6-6 CASSYRWEGRYEQYF TGTGCCAGCAGTTACCGGTGGGAGGGTCGCTACGAGCAGTACTTC
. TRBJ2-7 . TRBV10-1 CASSDRLLTYEQYF TGCGCCAGCAGTGATCGACTGTTAACCTACGAGCAGTACTTC
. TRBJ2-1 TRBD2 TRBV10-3 CATDSSGDDNEQFF TGTGCCACCGACTCTAGCGGGGATGACAATGAGCAGTTCTTC
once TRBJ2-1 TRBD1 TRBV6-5 CASRGDRGLGEQFF TGTGCCAGCAGGGGGGACAGGGGCCTGGGGGAGCAGTTCTTC
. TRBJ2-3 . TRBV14 CASSLGVTQYF TGTGCCAGCAGCCTGGGGGTTACGCAGTATTTT
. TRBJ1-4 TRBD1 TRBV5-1 CASSNGTGSEKLFF TGCGCCAGCAGCAACGGGACAGGGTCTGAAAAACTGTTTTTT
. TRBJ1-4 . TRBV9 CASSAMPLTAATNEKLFF TGTGCCAGCAGCGCAATGCCCCTGACAGCTGCAACTAATGAAAAACTGTTTTTT
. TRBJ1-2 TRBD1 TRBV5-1 CASSSQGIGNYGYTF TGCGCCAGCAGCTCACAGGGGATCGGTAACTATGGCTACACCTTC
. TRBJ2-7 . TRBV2 CASIEQGGNVDEQYF TGTGCCAGCATCGAGCAGGGGGGGAACGTCGACGAGCAGTACTTC
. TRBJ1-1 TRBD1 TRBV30 CAWSKGQGLTEAFF TGTGCCTGGAGTAAGGGACAGGGACTGACTGAAGCTTTCTTT
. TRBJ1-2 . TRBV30 CAWTPHTSYGYTF TGTGCCTGGACCCCCCATACGTCCTATGGCTACACCTTC
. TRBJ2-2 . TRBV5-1 CASSETSWARASSGELFF TGCGCCAGCAGCGAAACATCGTGGGCCAGGGCTAGCTCCGGGGAGCTGTTTTTT
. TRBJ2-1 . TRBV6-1 CASSEEAGSYNEQFF TGTGCCAGCAGTGAAGAAGCGGGTTCCTACAATGAGCAGTTCTTC
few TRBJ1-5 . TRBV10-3 CAIADRFNQPQHF TGTGCCATCGCAGACAGGTTCAATCAGCCCCAGCATTTT
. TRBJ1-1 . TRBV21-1 CASSKKAQGGDTEAFF TGTGCCAGCAGCAAAAAAGCCCAAGGGGGTGACACTGAAGCTTTCTTT
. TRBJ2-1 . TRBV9 CASSPGTAQSSYNEQFF TGTGCCAGCAGCCCCGGGACCGCTCAGAGCTCCTACAATGAGCAGTTCTTC
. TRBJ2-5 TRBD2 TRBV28 CASSLGGVRQETQYF TGTGCCAGCAGTTTAGGGGGGGTCCGCCAAGAGACCCAGTACTTC
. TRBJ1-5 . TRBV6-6 CASTSGVQPQHF TGTGCCAGCACCTCGGGGGTTCAGCCCCAGCATTTT
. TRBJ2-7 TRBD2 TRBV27 CASSSGTKSYEQYF TGTGCCAGCAGTTCTGGGACTAAAAGCTACGAGCAGTACTTC
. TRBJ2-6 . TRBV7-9 CASGPSGANVLTF TGTGCCAGCGGCCCCTCTGGGGCCAACGTCCTGACTTTC
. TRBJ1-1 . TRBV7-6 CASSLDRDTEAFF TGTGCCAGCAGCTTAGACCGGGACACTGAAGCTTTCTTT
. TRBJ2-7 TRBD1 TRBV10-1 CASSYRDRGSYEQYF TGCGCCAGCAGCTACCGGGACAGGGGCTCCTACGAGCAGTACTTC
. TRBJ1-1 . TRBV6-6 CACTTGSNTEAFF TGTGCCTGTACCACAGGGTCGAACACTGAAGCTTTCTTT
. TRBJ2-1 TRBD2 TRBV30 CAWSMAGGPYNEQFF TGTGCCTGGTCGATGGCGGGAGGGCCGTACAATGAGCAGTTCTTC
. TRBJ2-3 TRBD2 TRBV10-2 CASSNLIAGGADTQYF TGCGCCAGCAGTAACTTAATAGCGGGGGGGGCAGATACGCAGTATTTT
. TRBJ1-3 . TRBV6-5 CASSPNSNTIYF TGTGCCAGCAGCCCCAACTCAAACACCATATATTTT